This entry is about one TCR beta chain. No cognate antigen has been identified for it. The sample holds no much larger clone one base away, and base qualities are not on file. The immunoSEQ Assay, a bias-controlled multiplex PCR, was used to amplify TCRbeta CDR3 regions from genomic DNA. The source study handled its data this way. Within the assay, amplification of reference gene primers was used to estimate how many nucleated cells each sample contained. To quantify the absolute abundance of each unique TCRbeta CDR3 rearrangement, sequence reads were collapsed and filtered. For each sample, productive Simpson clonality was calculated as the square root of Simpson's diversity index across productive rearrangements. Not all clones reach the TCRdb copy of this immuneACCESS table, which keeps in-frame sequences only. Checked studies attribute under half of the gap to unresolved V genes and leave the rest unexplained. V and J calls plus clone size are reproduced from that table; the DNA served to infer D and trimming. A total of 220,000 or so clones appear in this sample, roughly 80% of them only once. The ten largest clonotypes hold 15% to 20% of the sample.

This sample was taken from a study of blood T cell repertoires in COVID-19 (TCRdb year 2020). Regarding the study in general: Samples covering the acute and convalescent phases of COVID-19 were provided by collaborators in the United States, Italy and Spain. HLA class I and class II types, where available, came from metadata supplied by the sample provider rather than from assay-based typing. Samples were obtained from the ongoing ImmuneRACE study (first 160 participants) and from 1,000 to 1,500 subjects provided by 6 global collaborators. The material from the prospective study consisted of cDNA or gDNA derived from T cells, B-cell-depleted T cells, or PBMCs. Deeply sampled blood TCRbeta repertoires from subjects exposed to, actively infected with, or recovered from COVID-19 were included in the dataset. The repertoires were released in a freely available public database meant as a resource for research on the immune response to SARS-CoV-2. The sample metadata nearly always contained a de-identified subject ID, COVID-19 status, age in years and sex. Study-level results and caveats: How much clinical and demographic metadata was included differed by source and by participant, and the metadata was provided uncurated.

Each collaborating institution followed its own protocols to collect whole blood in K2EDTA tubes. Collaborator samples were shipped for TCRbeta analysis as frozen whole blood, isolated PBMCs, or DNA extracted from either sample type. For CDR1 and CDR2, the germline V gene lists SGHTA and FQGNSA. Including the terminal cysteine and phenylalanine, the CDR3 comprises 13 residues. Just the 39-base CDR3 DNA is kept, in frame starting at base 1. The germline V and J ends show losses of 1 base and 7 bases respectively, and no gene match explains 2 bases of the junction. Recombination connected TRBV7-2 to TRBJ1-2, and TRBD1 aligns with 8 junction nucleotides. This sequence was found in a man aged 25 to 40 with active or convalescent COVID-19. Sequenced sample: peripheral blood. The CDR3 protein sequence reads: CASSLGTGFGYTF. The DNA sequence is given as TGTGCCAGCAGCTTAGGGACAGGGTTTGGCTACACCTTC.